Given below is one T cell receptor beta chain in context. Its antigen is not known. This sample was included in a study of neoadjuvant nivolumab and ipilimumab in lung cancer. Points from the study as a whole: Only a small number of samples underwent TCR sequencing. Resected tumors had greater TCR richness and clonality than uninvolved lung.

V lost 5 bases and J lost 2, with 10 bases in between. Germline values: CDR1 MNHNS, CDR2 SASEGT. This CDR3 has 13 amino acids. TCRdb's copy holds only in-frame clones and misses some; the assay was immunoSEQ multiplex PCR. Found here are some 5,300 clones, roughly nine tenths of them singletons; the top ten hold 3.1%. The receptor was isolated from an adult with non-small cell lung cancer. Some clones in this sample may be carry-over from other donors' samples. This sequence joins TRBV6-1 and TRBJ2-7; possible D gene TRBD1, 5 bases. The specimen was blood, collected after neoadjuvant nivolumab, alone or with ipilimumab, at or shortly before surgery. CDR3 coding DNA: TGTGCCAGCAGTTCGACAGCCACCTACGAGCAGTACTTC. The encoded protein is CASSSTATYEQYF.